This T cell receptor beta chain appears in the sequencing data of a study of blood T cells in healthy people across ages. The CDR3 sequence is 15 residues long. Germline V gene lookup returns CDR1 DFQATT and CDR2 SNEGSKA (reference sequence). After removal of 1 base from V and 2 bases from J, the junction contained 2 bases not matched to a gene. No fewer than 7 million PBMCs went into each sample. Study outcomes and limitations: Older age coincided with a roughly linear decline in TCR beta diversity per million T cells. The study could not conclusively compare naive and antigen-experienced cells, given its unsorted PBMCs. Unknown CMV status may confound age-related changes in expanded clones.

The use of a sample-barcoded 5' primer and a J-beta primer mix characterized a second PCR of about 7 to 12 cycles. Via MiXCR, TCRdb re-called the 5' RACE reads, giving one row per CDR3 protein. Of 1,800,000 or so distinct CDR3 sequences listed, about two fifths were seen once; the top ten hold more than 20%. Turning to this clonotype: Its antigen remains unidentified.

V and J are TRBV20-1 and TRBJ2-7; 13 bases align to TRBD2. Sequencing was carried out using blood. The sequence was obtained from a human donor in good health. The CDR3 sequence: CSARGLAGGTYEQYF. The CDR3 DNA follows: TGCAGTGCTAGAGGACTAGCGGGGGGTACCTACGAGCAGTACTTC.